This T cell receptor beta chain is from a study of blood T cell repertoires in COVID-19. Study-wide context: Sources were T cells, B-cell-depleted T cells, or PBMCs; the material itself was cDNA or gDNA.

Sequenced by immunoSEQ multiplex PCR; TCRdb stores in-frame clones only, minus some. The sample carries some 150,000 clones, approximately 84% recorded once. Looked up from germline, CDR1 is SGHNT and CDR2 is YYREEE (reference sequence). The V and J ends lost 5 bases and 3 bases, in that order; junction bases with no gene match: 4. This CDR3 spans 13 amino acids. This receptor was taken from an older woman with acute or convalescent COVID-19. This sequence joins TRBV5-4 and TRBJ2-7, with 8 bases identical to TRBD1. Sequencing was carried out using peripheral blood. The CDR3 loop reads CASSLTGGYEQYF. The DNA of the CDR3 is TGTGCCAGCAGTTTAACAGGGGGCTACGAGCAGTACTTC. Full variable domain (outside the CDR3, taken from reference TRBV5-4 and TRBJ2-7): ETGVTQSPTHLIKTRGQQVTLRCSSQSGHNTVSWYQQALGQGPQFIFQYYREEENGRGNFPPRFSGLQFPNYSSELNVNALELDDSALYLCASSLTGGYEQYFGPGTRLTVT.